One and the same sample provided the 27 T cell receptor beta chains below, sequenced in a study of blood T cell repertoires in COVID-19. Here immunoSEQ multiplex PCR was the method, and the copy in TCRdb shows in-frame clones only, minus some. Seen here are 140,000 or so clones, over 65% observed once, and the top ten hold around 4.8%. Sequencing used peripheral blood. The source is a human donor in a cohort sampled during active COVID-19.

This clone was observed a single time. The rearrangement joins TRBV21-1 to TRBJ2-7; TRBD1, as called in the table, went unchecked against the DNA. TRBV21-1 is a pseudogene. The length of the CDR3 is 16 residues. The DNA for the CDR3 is TGTGCCAGCACCCCCATAAATAAACAGCAAGCCTACGAGCAGTACGTC. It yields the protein CASTPINKQQAYEQYV.

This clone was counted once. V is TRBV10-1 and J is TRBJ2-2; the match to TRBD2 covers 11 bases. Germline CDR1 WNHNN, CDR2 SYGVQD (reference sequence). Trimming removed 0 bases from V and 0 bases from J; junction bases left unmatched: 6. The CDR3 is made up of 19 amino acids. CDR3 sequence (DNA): TGCGCCAGCAGTGAGTCAACGGGACTAGCGGAGCCGAACACCGGGGAGCTGTTTTTT. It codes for CASSESTGLAEPNTGELFF.

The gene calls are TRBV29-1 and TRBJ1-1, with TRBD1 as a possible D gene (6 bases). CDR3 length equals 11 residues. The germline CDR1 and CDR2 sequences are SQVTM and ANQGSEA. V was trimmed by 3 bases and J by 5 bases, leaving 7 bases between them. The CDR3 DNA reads TGCAGCGTTGACGACAGGACTGAAGCTTTCTTT. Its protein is CSVDDRTEAFF.

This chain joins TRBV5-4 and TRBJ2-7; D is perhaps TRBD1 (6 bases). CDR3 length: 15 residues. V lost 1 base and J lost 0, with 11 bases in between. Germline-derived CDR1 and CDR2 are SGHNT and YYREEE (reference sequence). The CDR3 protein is CASSLSGTHSYEQYF. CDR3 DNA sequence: TGTGCCAGCAGCTTGTCGGGGACACACTCCTACGAGCAGTACTTC.

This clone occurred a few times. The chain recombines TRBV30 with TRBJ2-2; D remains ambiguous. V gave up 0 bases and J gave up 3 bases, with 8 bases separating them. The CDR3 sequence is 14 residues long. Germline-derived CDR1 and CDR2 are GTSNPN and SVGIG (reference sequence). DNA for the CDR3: TGTGCCTGGAGTGTACAATTCCACACCGGGGAGCTGTTTTTT. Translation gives CAWSVQFHTGELFF. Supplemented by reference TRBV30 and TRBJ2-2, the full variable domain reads SQTIHQWPATLVQPVGSPLSLECTVEGTSNPNLYWYRQAAGRGLQLLFYSVGIGQISSEVPQNLSASRPQDRQFILSSKKLLLSDSGFYLCAWSVQFHTGELFFGEGSRLTVL.

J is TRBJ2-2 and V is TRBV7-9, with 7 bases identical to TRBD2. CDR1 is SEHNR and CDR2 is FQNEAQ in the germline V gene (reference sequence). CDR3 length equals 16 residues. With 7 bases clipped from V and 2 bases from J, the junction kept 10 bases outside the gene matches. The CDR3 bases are TGTGCCAGCACGTTCCCGGGGGGTTTTAACACCGGGGAGCTGTTTTTT. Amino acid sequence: CASTFPGGFNTGELFF.

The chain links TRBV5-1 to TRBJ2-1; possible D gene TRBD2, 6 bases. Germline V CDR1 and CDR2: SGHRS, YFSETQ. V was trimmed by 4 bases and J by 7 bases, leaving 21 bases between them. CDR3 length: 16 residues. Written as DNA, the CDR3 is TGCGCCAGCAGCCTGGGCATCGGTAGCGGTGGAAATGAGCAGTTCTTC. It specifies CASSLGIGSGGNEQFF.

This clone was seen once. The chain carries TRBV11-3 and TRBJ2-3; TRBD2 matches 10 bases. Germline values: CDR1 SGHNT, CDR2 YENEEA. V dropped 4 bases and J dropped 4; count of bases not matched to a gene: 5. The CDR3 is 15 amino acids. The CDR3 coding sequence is TGTGCCAGCAGCTCAGCGGGGGGGGTGTCAGATACGCAGTATTTT. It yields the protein CASSSAGGVSDTQYF.

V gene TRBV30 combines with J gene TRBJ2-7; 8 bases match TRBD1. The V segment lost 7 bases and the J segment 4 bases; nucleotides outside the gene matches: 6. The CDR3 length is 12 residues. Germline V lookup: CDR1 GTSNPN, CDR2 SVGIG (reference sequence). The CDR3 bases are TGTGCCTCAGGACAGGGTAGATACGAGCAGTACTTC. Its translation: CASGQGRYEQYF.

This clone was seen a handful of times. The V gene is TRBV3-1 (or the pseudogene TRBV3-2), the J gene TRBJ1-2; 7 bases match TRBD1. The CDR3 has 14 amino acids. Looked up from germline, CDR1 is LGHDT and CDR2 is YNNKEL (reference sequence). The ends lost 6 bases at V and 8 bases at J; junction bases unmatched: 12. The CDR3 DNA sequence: TGTGCCAGCAGTCAAACTACAGGGGCACGGGGCTACACCTTC. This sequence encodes CASSQTTGARGYTF.

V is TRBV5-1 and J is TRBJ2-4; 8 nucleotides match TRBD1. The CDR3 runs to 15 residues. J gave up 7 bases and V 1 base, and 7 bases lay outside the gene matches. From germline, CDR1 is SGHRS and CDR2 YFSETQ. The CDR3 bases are TGCGCCAGCAGCTTGTTTGGTCAGGGGGCGAACATTCAGTACTTC. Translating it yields CASSLFGQGANIQYF.

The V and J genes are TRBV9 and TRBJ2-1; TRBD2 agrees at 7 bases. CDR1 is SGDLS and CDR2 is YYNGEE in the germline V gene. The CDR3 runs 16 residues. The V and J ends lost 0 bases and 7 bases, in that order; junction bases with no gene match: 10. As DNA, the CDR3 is TGTGCCAGCAGCGTAGCAAAGTGGGAGGGCGGAAATGAGCAGTTCTTC. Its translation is CASSVAKWEGGNEQFF.

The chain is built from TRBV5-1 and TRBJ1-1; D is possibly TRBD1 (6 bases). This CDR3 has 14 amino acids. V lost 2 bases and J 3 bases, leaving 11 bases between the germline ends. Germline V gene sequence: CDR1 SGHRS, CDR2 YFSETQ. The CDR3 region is CASSLQGADTEAFF. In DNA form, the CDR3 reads TGCGCCAGCAGCTTACAGGGAGCGGACACTGAAGCTTTCTTT. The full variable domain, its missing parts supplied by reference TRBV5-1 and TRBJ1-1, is KAGVTQTPRYLIKTRGQQVTLSCSPISGHRSVSWYQQTPGQGLQFLFEYFSETQRNKGNFPGRFSGRQFSNSRSEMNVSTLELGDSALYLCASSLQGADTEAFFGQGTRLTVV.

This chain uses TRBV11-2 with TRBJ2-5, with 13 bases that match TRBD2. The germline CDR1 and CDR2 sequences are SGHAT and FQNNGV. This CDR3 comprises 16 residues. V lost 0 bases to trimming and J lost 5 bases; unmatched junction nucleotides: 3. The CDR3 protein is CASSLDPGLAGETQYF. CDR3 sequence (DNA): TGTGCCAGCAGCTTAGACCCGGGACTAGCGGGGGAGACCCAGTACTTC. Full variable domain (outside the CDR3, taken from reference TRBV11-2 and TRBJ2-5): EAGVAQSPRYKIIEKRQSVAFWCNPISGHATLYWYQQILGQGPKLLIQFQNNGVVDDSQLPKDRFSAERLKGVDSTLKIQPAKLEDSAVYLCASSLDPGLAGETQYFGPGTRLLVL.

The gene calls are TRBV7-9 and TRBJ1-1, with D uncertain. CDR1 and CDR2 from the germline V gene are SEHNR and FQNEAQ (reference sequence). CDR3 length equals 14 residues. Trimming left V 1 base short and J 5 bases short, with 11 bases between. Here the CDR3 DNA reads TGTGCCAGCAGCTTAGGGAGTTCGGTAACTGAAGCTTTCTTT. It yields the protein CASSLGSSVTEAFF.

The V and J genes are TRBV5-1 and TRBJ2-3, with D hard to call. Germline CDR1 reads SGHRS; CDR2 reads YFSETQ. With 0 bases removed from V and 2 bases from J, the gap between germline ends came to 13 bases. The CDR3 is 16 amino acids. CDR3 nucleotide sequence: TGCGCCAGCAGCTTGGGGGCGAAGGTTGTCACAGATACGCAGTATTTT. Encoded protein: CASSLGAKVVTDTQYF.

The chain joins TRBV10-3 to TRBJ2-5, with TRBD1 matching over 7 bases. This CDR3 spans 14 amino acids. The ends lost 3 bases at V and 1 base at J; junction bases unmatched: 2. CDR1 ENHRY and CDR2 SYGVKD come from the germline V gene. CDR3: CAISDSGGQETQYF. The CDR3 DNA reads TGTGCCATCAGTGATTCAGGGGGCCAAGAGACCCAGTACTTC.

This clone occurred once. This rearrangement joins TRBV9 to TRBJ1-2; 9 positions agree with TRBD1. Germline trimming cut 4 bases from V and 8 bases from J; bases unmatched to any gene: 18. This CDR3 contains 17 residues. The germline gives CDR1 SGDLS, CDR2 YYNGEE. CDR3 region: CASSPRSTGTGLGGYTF. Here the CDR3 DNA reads TGTGCCAGCAGCCCGAGGAGCACCGGGACAGGGCTAGGGGGCTACACCTTC.

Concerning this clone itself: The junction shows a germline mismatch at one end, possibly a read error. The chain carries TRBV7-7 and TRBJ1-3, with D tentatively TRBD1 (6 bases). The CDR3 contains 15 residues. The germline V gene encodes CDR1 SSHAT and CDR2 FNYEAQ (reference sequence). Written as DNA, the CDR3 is TGTGCTAGCAGCCAATCGGACAGCGAGGGAAACACCATATATTTT. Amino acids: CASSQSDSEGNTIYF.

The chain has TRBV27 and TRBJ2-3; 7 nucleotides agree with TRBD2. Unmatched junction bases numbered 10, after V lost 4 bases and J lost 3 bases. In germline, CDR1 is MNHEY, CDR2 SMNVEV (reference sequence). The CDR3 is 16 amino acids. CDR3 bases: TGTGCCAGCAGTTCCTCCTTATACGGGGGGACAGATACGCAGTATTTT. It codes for CASSSSLYGGTDTQYF.

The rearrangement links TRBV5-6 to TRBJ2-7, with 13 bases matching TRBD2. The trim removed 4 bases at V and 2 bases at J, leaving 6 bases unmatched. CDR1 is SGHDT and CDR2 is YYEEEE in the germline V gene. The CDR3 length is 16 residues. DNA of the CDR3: TGTGCCAGCAGCGCGGAGGGACTAGCGGGAACCTACGAGCAGTACGTC. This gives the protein CASSAEGLAGTYEQYV.

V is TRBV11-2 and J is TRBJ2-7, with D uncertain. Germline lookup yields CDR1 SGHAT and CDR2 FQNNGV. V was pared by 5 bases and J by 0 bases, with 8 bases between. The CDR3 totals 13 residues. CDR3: CASSLSLSYEQYF. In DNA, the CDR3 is TGTGCCAGCAGCCTGAGCCTCTCCTACGAGCAGTACTTC. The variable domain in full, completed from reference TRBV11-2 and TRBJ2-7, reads EAGVAQSPRYKIIEKRQSVAFWCNPISGHATLYWYQQILGQGPKLLIQFQNNGVVDDSQLPKDRFSAERLKGVDSTLKIQPAKLEDSAVYLCASSLSLSYEQYFGPGTRLTVT.

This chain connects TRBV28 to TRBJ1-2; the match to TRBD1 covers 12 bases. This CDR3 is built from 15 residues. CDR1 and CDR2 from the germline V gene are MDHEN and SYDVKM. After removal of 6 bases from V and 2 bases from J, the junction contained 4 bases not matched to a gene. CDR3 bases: TGTGCCAGCAGCCCTGGGACAGGGGGCAACTATGGCTACACCTTC. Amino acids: CASSPGTGGNYGYTF.

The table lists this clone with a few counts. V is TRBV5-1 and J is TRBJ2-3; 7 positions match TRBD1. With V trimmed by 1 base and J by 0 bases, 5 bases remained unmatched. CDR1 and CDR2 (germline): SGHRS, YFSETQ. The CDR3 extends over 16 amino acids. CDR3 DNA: TGCGCCAGCAGCTTGAGGGGGCTACCTAGCACAGATACGCAGTATTTT. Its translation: CASSLRGLPSTDTQYF.

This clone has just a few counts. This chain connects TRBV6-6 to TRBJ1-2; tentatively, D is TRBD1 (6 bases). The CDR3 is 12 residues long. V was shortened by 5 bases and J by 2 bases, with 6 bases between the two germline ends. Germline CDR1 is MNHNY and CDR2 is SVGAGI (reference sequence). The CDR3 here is CASSDRNYGYTF. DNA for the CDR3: TGTGCCAGCAGTGACAGGAACTATGGCTACACCTTC.

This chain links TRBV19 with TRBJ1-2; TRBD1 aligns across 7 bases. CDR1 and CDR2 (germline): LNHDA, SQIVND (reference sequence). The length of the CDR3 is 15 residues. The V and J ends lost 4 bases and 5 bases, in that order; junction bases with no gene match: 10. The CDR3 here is CASSNRDSFSYGYTF. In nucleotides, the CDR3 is TGTGCCAGTAGTAACCGGGACAGCTTCTCATATGGCTACACCTTC.

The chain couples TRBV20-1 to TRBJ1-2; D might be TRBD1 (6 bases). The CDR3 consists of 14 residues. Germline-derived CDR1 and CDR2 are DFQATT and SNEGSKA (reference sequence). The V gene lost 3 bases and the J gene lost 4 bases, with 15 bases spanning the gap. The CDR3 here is CSASPGEGGYGYTF. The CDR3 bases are TGCAGTGCTAGTCCAGGGGAGGGTGGCTATGGCTACACCTTC.